This TCR beta chain originates from a study of fetal regulatory T cell absence and autoimmunity (TCRdb year 2017). Context from the whole study: Autoimmunity of the exocrine pancreas was seen in the IPEX patients even though clinical diabetes was absent.

TCRbeta CDR3 regions were amplified and barcoded by two-step multiplex PCR on the immunoSEQ human TCRbeta survey platform. Illumina instruments were used to sequence the libraries, and IgH from the same samples was sequenced in parallel. Under the source paper's analysis protocol: To remove PCR and sequencing errors, raw reads were filtered against the IMGT V, D, J definitions and then binned using a nearest-neighbor algorithm. Clones were defined as identical nucleotide sequences, and differential abundance between tissues was assessed by per-clone Fisher exact tests with a pFDR threshold of p<0.01. Clones whose frequencies were too low for statistical inference were excluded by a minimum inclusion filter of 10 in either sample. The immunoSEQ Analyzer was used for pairwise clonal comparisons, and IMGT tools were used to assess gene family usage. TCRdb stores this immuneACCESS table with in-frame sequences only. Part of the clones is absent; in the studies checked, under half of the shortfall reflects unresolved V genes, and no reason is known for the rest. V and J calls and clone size are those listed in that table; D and trimming were worked out from the DNA. A total of about 50,000 clones appear in this sample, 70% to 85% of them only once. Jointly, the top ten make up 0.41% of the sample.

General findings and caveats noted by the study authors: Cord blood and pancreas had broadly similar TRB gene family usage, which resembled published neonatal and adult repertoires. The TCR compartment showed significant oligoclonal enrichment in pancreas versus cord blood, with some top clones over 100-fold enriched. The oligoclonal enrichment was interpreted as supporting antigen-driven autoimmunity in the pancreas before birth in IPEX syndrome.

The DNeasy Blood and Tissue Kit was used to extract roughly 2-3.1 ug of genomic DNA from umbilical cord blood or frozen pancreas. About this clone itself: What this receptor recognizes is not known. The input lacks base qualities; no much larger clone sits a single base away.

The CDR3 holds 15 amino acids from the cysteine to the phenylalanine. Only CDR3 DNA remains: 45 bases, in frame from the first base. CDR1 MNHEY and CDR2 SVGAGI were looked up in the germline V gene. Trimming leaves V shorter by 0 bases and J shorter by 4 bases, with the junction holding 5 bases beyond the gene matches. This receptor was identified in a newborn boy with IPEX syndrome. This chain joins TRBV6-5 to TRBJ2-5; 7 nucleotides in the junction match TRBD2. Material for sequencing was cord blood. The CDR3 has the sequence CASSYSRTRSETQYF. The DNA is TGTGCCAGCAGTTACTCTAGGACTAGATCAGAGACCCAGTACTTC.